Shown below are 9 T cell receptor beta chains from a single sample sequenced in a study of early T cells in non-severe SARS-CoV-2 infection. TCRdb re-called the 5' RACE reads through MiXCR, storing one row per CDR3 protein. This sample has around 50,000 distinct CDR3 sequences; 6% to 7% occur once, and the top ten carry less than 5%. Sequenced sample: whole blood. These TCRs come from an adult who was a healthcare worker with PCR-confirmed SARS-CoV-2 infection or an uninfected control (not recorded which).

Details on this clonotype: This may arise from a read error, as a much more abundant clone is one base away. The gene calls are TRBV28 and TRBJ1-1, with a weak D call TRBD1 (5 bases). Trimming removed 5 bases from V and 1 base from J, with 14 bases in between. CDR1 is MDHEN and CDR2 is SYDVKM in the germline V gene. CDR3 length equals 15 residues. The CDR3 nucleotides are TGTGCCAGCAGTCCCTCGACAGCGGGGAACACTGAAGCTTTCTTT. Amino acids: CASSPSTAGNTEAFF.

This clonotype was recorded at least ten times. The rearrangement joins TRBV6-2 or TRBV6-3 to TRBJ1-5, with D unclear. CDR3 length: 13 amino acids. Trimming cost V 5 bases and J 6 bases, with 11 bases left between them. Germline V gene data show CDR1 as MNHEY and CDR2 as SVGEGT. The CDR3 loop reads CASSQQLGQPQHF. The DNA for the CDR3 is TGTGCCAGCAGTCAGCAGTTGGGTCAGCCCCAGCATTTT.

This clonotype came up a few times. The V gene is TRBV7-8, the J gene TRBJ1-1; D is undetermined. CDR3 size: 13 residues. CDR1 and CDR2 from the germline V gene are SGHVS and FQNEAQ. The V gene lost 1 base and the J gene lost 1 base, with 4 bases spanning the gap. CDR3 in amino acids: CASSLEENTEAFF. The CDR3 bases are TGTGCCAGCAGCTTAGAAGAGAACACTGAAGCTTTCTTT.

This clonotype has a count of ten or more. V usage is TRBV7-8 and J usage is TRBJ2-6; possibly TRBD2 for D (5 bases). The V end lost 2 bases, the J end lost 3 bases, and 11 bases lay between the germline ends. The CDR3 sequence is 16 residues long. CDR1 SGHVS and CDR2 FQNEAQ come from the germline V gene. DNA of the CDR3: TGTGCCAGCAGCTTAAGAGCGGACCTTGGGGCCAACGTCCTGACTTTC. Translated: CASSLRADLGANVLTF.

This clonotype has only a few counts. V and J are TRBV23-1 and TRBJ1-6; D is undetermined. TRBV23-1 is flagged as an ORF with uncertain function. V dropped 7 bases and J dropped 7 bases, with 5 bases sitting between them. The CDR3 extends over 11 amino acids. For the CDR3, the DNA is TGCGCCAGCACCGCCAATTCACCCCTCCACTTT. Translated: CASTANSPLHF.

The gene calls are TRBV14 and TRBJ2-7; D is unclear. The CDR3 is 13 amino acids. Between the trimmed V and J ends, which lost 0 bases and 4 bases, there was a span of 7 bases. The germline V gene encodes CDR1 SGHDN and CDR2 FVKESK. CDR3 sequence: CASSQDRVYEQYF. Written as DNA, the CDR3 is TGTGCCAGCAGCCAAGATAGAGTTTACGAGCAGTACTTC.

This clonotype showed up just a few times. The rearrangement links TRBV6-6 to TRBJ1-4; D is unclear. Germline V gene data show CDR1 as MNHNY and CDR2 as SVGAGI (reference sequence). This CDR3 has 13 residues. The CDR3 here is CASRRPPDEKLFF. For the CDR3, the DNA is TGTGCTTCTCGGAGACCGCCCGATGAAAAACTGTTTTTT.

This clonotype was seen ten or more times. CDR3 sequence: CASSSHIAARTGRNYGYTF. The CDR3 nucleotides read TGTGCCAGCAGCTCCCATATTGCGGCGAGGACAGGGAGGAACTATGGCTACACCTTC. V is TRBV5-6 and J is TRBJ1-2; 8 nucleotides align to TRBD1. CDR1 and CDR2 from the germline V gene are SGHDT and YYEEEE. V lost 3 bases, J lost 2 bases, and 18 bases stayed unmatched. This CDR3 comprises 19 residues.

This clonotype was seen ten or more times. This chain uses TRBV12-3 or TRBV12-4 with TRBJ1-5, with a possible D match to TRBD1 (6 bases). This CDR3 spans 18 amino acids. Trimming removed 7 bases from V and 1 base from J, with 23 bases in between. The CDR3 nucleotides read TGTGCCAGCACCTCAACCCCAGGACAGAGAGGGAGCAATCAGCCCCAGCATTTT. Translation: CASTSTPGQRGSNQPQHF.